The present TCR beta chain was sequenced within a study of spatial heterogeneity in lung cancer. Looking at the study overall: Combinations of a unique TCR and a UMI were tallied in raw reads, and on average each appeared more than ten times.

J lost 5 bases, V lost 5 bases, and 9 bases had no gene match. The CDR3 has 15 residues. CDR1 is SEHNR and CDR2 is FQNEAQ in the germline V gene (reference sequence). Time point specified: blood at routine non-recurrence follow-up after resection. Whole RNA, which was extracted from tumor, nontumor lung tissue or frozen PBMC, was sequenced without any cell sorting. The study, taken as a whole, reports: Compared with follow-up, resection was when ubiquitous expanded tumor TCRs appeared in blood more.

TCRdb independently ran MiXCR on the 5' RACE reads; one entry per CDR3 protein. This sample yields around 120,000 distinct CDR3 sequences, of which 12% are seen a single time; roughly 17% belongs to the top ten. This clonotype was detected a few times. Its antigen is unknown. The specimen comprised PBMCs, sampled at follow-up. The TCR comes from a male donor with early-stage non-small cell lung cancer. The chain recombines TRBV7-9 with TRBJ2-7; 10 bases line up with TRBD1. The CDR3 DNA reads TGTGCCAGCAGCCGTCTAGGGACAGGGGTCCACGAGCAGTACTTC. It encodes CASSRLGTGVHEQYF. Full variable domain (remainder filled in from reference TRBV7-9 and TRBJ2-7): DTGVSQNPRHKITKRGQNVTFRCDPISEHNRLYWYRQTLGQGPEFLTYFQNEAQLEKSRLLSDRFSAERPKGSFSTLEIQRTEQGDSAMYLCASSRLGTGVHEQYFGPGTRLTVT.